The 23 T cell receptor beta chains below come from one sample, sequenced in a study of cytomegalovirus exposure and HLA in healthy donors. The study ran its PCR with 60 Vbeta and 13 Jbeta primers. The repertoire was sequenced with immunoSEQ multiplex PCR; TCRdb's copy has only in-frame clones and lacks some. The repertoire holds some 180,000 clones, with more than 75% as singletons. Material: PBMCs. The receptors stem from a woman under 40 in good health and CMV-seropositive.

The gene calls are TRBV9 and TRBJ2-2, with a possible D match to TRBD1 (6 bases). Trimming stripped 4 bases from V and 6 bases from J, with 22 bases between. CDR3 length: 17 amino acids. CDR1 and CDR2 from the germline V gene are SGDLS and YYNGEE. The CDR3 reads CASSPGVRSVSPGELFF. CDR3 nucleotides: TGTGCCAGCAGCCCAGGGGTTAGGTCTGTCAGTCCCGGGGAGCTGTTTTTT.

The chain employs TRBV4-1 and TRBJ2-2; perhaps TRBD2 as D (6 bases). The CDR3 contains 15 residues. V gave up 5 bases and J gave up 6 bases, with 16 bases separating them. The germline gives CDR1 MGHRA, CDR2 YSYEKL. The chain's CDR3 is CASSTRAGMSGELFF. Written as DNA, the CDR3 is TGCGCCAGCAGCACCCGTGCGGGGATGTCCGGGGAGCTGTTTTTT.

This chain connects TRBV7-9 to TRBJ1-6; TRBD1 matches at 7 bases. This CDR3 has 16 amino acids. Losses at the gene ends were 3 bases for V and 10 bases for J; bases not matched to a gene: 12. Germline V lookup: CDR1 SEHNR, CDR2 FQNEAQ (reference sequence). CDR3 bases: TGTGCCAGCAGCTTCGGAGGGGGCACAGGGGAATCACCCCTCCACTTT. As protein: CASSFGGGTGESPLHF.

This chain uses TRBV7-9 with TRBJ2-4; maybe TRBD1 (6 bases). CDR3 length equals 15 residues. The V and J ends lost 4 bases and 0 bases respectively, with 10 bases between them. Germline V gene lookup returns CDR1 SEHNR and CDR2 FQNEAQ (reference sequence). CDR3 sequence reads: CASSSGTLAKNIQYF. CDR3 DNA: TGTGCCAGCAGCTCTGGGACATTAGCCAAAAACATTCAGTACTTC.

This chain links TRBV6-6 with TRBJ1-3; D ambiguous. The CDR3 has 16 residues. The V and J ends lost 4 bases and 0 bases respectively, with 13 bases between them. The germline V gene encodes CDR1 MNHNY and CDR2 SVGAGI (reference sequence). The CDR3 is CASSLRDLGSGNTIYF. The DNA for the CDR3 is TGTGCCAGCAGTTTACGGGATCTAGGCTCTGGAAACACCATATATTTT.

Here the CDR3 reads CASSFGGNYGYTF. CDR3 coding DNA: TGTGCCAGCAGTTTTGGGGGGAACTATGGCTACACCTTC. The chain recombines TRBV27 with TRBJ1-2; D may be TRBD1 (5 bases). There are 13 residues in the CDR3. From germline, CDR1 is MNHEY and CDR2 SMNVEV (reference sequence). Trimming shortened V by 3 bases and J by 2 bases, and 7 bases separated the two germline ends.

The genes are TRBV10-3 and TRBJ2-5, with 9 positions matching TRBD2. The J call could be wrong; TRBJ2-7 is a better fit for the DNA end. This CDR3 region has 14 residues. CDR1 is ENHRY and CDR2 is SYGVKD in the germline V gene. CDR3 DNA sequence: TGTGCCATCAGTCATCCTAGCGGGAACTACGAGCAGTACTTC. It yields the protein CAISHPSGNYEQYF.

V usage is TRBV5-6 and J usage is TRBJ2-7, with a weak D call TRBD2 (6 bases). This CDR3 contains 19 residues. The V gene's germline CDR1 is SGHDT and CDR2 YYEEEE. Trimming cost V 2 bases and J 5 bases, with 29 bases left between them. The CDR3 reads CASSFIGRAATGVRNEQYF. The CDR3, as DNA: TGTGCCAGCAGCTTTATCGGTCGGGCCGCCACGGGGGTACGGAACGAGCAGTACTTC.

This rearrangement joins TRBV27 to TRBJ2-5; D is possibly TRBD2 (6 bases). V lost 3 bases, J lost 13 bases, and 15 bases lay in between. The CDR3 has 12 residues. Germline values: CDR1 MNHEY, CDR2 SMNVEV (reference sequence). CDR3 coding DNA: TGTGCCAGCAGTTTCAGACTAGGGCCCATGTACTTC. This gives the protein CASSFRLGPMYF.

The chain is built from TRBV4-1 and TRBJ2-3; TRBD2 might be the D (7 bases). CDR1 is MGHRA, CDR2 YSYEKL, per germline. V was pared by 4 bases and J by 4 bases, with 18 bases between. This CDR3 contains 16 residues. The CDR3 sequence is CASSLLLGGGPDTQYF. The CDR3 DNA sequence: TGCGCCAGCAGCCTCCTACTAGGGGGGGGGCCAGATACGCAGTATTTT.

The rearrangement uses TRBV5-1 and TRBJ2-7; D not resolved. From germline, CDR1 is SGHRS and CDR2 YFSETQ. V was pared by 4 bases and J by 3 bases, with 5 bases between. CDR3 size: 11 residues. CDR3 sequence (DNA): TGCGCCAGCAGCCTAGGCTACGAGCAGTACTTC. It is translated as CASSLGYEQYF.

The rearrangement joins TRBV7-2 to TRBJ2-5; D remains ambiguous. Germline V lookup: CDR1 SGHTA, CDR2 FQGNSA. Trimming cost V 6 bases and J 4 bases, with 9 bases left between them. The CDR3 totals 12 residues. CDR3 in amino acids: CASRPSGETQYF. As DNA, the CDR3 is TGTGCCAGCAGACCCTCGGGAGAGACCCAGTACTTC. Drawing the rest from reference TRBV7-2 and TRBJ2-5, the complete variable domain is GAGVSQSPSNKVTEKGKDVELRCDPISGHTALYWYRQSLGQGLEFLIYFQGNSAPDKSGLPSDRFSAERTGGSVSTLTIQRTQQEDSAVYLCASRPSGETQYFGPGTRLLVL.

The gene calls are TRBV28 and TRBJ1-2; 8 bases match TRBD1. There are 14 residues in the CDR3. Per the germline V gene, CDR1 is MDHEN and CDR2 is SYDVKM. Losses at the gene ends were 2 bases for V and 6 bases for J; bases not matched to a gene: 5. Here the CDR3 DNA reads TGTGCCAGCAGTTTACTGGACAGGGAGGATGGCTACACCTTC. Translation gives CASSLLDREDGYTF.

V gene TRBV27 combines with J gene TRBJ2-1, with D unresolved. The V and J ends lost 5 bases and 7 bases respectively, with 9 bases between them. The germline V gene encodes CDR1 MNHEY and CDR2 SMNVEV (reference sequence). This CDR3 comprises 12 residues. CDR3 in amino acids: CASSPTRNEQFF. CDR3 in DNA: TGTGCCAGCAGTCCCACCCGGAATGAGCAGTTCTTC.

This chain links TRBV9 with TRBJ2-2, with D perhaps TRBD2 (7 bases). This CDR3 spans 16 amino acids. V was clipped by 0 bases and J by 2 bases, with 11 bases between them. Germline assignment: CDR1 SGDLS and CDR2 YYNGEE. CDR3 amino acids: CASSVEGGLNTGELFF. DNA of the CDR3: TGTGCCAGCAGCGTAGAGGGGGGGCTTAACACCGGGGAGCTGTTTTTT. The full variable domain, rest sourced from reference TRBV9 and TRBJ2-2, is DSGVTQTPKHLITATGQRVTLRCSPRSGDLSVYWYQQSLDQGLQFLIQYYNGEERAKGNILERFSAQQFPDLHSELNLSSLELGDSALYFCASSVEGGLNTGELFFGEGSRLTVL.

The chain recombines TRBV7-2 with TRBJ2-3, with TRBD2 matching over 7 bases. The ends lost 0 bases at V and 6 bases at J; junction bases unmatched: 9. Per the germline V gene, CDR1 is SGHTA and CDR2 is FQGNSA. The CDR3 runs 16 residues. CDR3 nucleotide sequence: TGTGCCAGCAGCTTAGCGCCGGGGAGGGTCATTGATACGCAGTATTTT. This sequence encodes CASSLAPGRVIDTQYF. Complete variable domain (other parts from reference TRBV7-2 and TRBJ2-3): GAGVSQSPSNKVTEKGKDVELRCDPISGHTALYWYRQSLGQGLEFLIYFQGNSAPDKSGLPSDRFSAERTGGSVSTLTIQRTQQEDSAVYLCASSLAPGRVIDTQYFGPGTRLTVL.

The J gene is TRBJ1-2, the V gene TRBV29-1, with 9 bases lining up with TRBD1. V shed 4 bases, J shed 2 bases, and the junction held 2 bases outside the gene matches. Germline-derived CDR1 and CDR2 are SQVTM and ANQGSEA. The CDR3 consists of 13 residues. CDR3 nucleotides: TGCAGCGTTGTACAGGGGGCAAACTATGGCTACACCTTC. This encodes CSVVQGANYGYTF.

The V call is TRBV18, the J call TRBJ1-2; TRBD1 might be the D (5 bases). This CDR3 is built from 13 residues. Between the trimmed V and J ends, which lost 3 bases and 6 bases, there was a span of 11 bases. The germline V gene encodes CDR1 KGHSH and CDR2 LQKENI. The CDR3 DNA is TGTGCCAGCTCACCCCCGGGGGGGAATGGCTACACCTTC. Translation: CASSPPGGNGYTF.

This rearrangement joins TRBV5-4 to TRBJ2-7; 8 positions agree with TRBD1. The CDR3 extends over 15 amino acids. The germline gives CDR1 SGHNT, CDR2 YYREEE (reference sequence). J lost 3 bases, V lost 4 bases, and 9 bases had no gene match. The CDR3 nucleotides are TGTGCCAGCAGCACCAGGACAGGGATAGTCTACGAGCAGTACTTC. It encodes CASSTRTGIVYEQYF.

This clone was observed once. The chain carries TRBV30 and TRBJ1-2; 10 positions match TRBD1. V shed 5 bases, J shed 7 bases, and the junction held 4 bases outside the gene matches. Germline CDR1 and CDR2: GTSNPN and SVGIG (reference sequence). The CDR3 length is 12 residues. The CDR3 loop reads CAWLTGGRGYTF. The CDR3 DNA follows: TGTGCCTGGCTGACAGGGGGCCGTGGCTACACCTTC.

The chain carries TRBV6-6 and TRBJ1-2, with 7 bases matching TRBD1. Germline lookup yields CDR1 MNHNY and CDR2 SVGAGI (reference sequence). The CDR3 runs 14 residues. The junction had 4 bases not matched to a gene; V was cut back by 1 base and J by 5 bases. The CDR3 DNA follows: TGTGCCAGCAGTTACTTTTCGACAGGGTATGGCTACACCTTC. Amino acids: CASSYFSTGYGYTF.

V and J are TRBV11-2 and TRBJ2-5, with TRBD2 identical over 10 bases. Germline V CDR1 and CDR2: SGHAT, FQNNGV. The CDR3 contains 15 residues. V was clipped by 3 bases and J by 11 bases; unmatched bases: 12. The CDR3 bases are TGTGCCAGCAGCTTGAGAAGCGGGGGGGCCGGTGAGCAGTACTTC. Protein sequence: CASSLRSGGAGEQYF.

The chain recombines TRBV5-1 with TRBJ2-3; the D gene is possibly TRBD2 (5 bases). With 3 bases removed from V and 0 bases from J, the gap between germline ends came to 8 bases. Germline V gene lookup returns CDR1 SGHRS and CDR2 YFSETQ. The CDR3 totals 14 residues. CDR3 amino acids: CASSYGLSTDTQYF. The CDR3 nucleotides are TGCGCCAGCAGCTATGGACTCAGCACAGATACGCAGTATTTT.